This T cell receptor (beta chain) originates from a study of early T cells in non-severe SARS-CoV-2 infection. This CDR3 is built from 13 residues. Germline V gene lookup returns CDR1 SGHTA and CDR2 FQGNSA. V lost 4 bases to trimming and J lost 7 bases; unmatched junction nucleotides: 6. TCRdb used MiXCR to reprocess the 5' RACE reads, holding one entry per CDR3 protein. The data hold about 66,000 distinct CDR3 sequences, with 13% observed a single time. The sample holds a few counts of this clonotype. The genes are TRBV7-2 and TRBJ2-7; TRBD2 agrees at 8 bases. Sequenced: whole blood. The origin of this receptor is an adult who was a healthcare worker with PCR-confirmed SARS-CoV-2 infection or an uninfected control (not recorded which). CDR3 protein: CASSSGLDLEQYF. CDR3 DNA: TGTGCCAGCAGCTCGGGACTAGACTTGGAGCAGTACTTC.